A single sample is the source of the 25 T cell receptor beta chains below, sequenced in a study of vaccination effects on CD4 cells after COVID-19. These receptors have no known antigen. Antigen-specific CD4+ T cells were first expanded with viral peptide pools by the ViraFEST assay and only then sequenced. At the end of less than 12 days of culture, CD4+ T cells were isolated. Either the mRNA-1273 or the BNT162b2 vaccine was given to participants as two doses. The protocol was immunoSEQ multiplex PCR, while the TCRdb copy is restricted to in-frame clones and leaves out a portion. The sample holds approximately 70,000 clones; about 86% are singletons and the top ten take more than 1%. The specimen was CD4+ T cells from PBMCs cultured with HCoV-229E spike peptides, collected after COVID-19 vaccination. These receptors were obtained from a human donor who received a COVID-19 vaccine.

V usage is TRBV27 and J usage is TRBJ2-7; D perhaps matches TRBD1 (6 bases). Germline V CDR1 and CDR2: MNHEY, SMNVEV (reference sequence). The V and J ends lost 9 bases and 6 bases respectively, with 15 bases between them. The CDR3 sequence is 12 residues long. CDR3 DNA: TGTGCCAGTAAAGGCAGGGGCACCGAGCAGTACGTC. This gives the protein CASKGRGTEQYV.

In its sample, this clone was seen once. Other nucleotide sequences from this sample produce the same CDR3. This rearrangement joins TRBV15 to TRBJ2-5; D gene unclear. Between the trimmed V and J ends, which lost 0 bases and 5 bases, there was a span of 7 bases. Germline CDR1 reads LNHNV; CDR2 reads YYDKDF (reference sequence). The CDR3 sequence is 13 residues long. The CDR3 region has the DNA TGTGCCACCAGCAGAGATTTGGGTGAGACCCAGTACTTC. Protein sequence: CATSRDLGETQYF.

There are a few counts of this clone. V and J are TRBV9 and TRBJ2-3; D call uncertain. The V end lost 3 bases, the J end lost 4 bases, and 12 bases lay between the germline ends. This CDR3 is 14 amino acids long. CDR1 and CDR2 from the germline V gene are SGDLS and YYNGEE. DNA for the CDR3: TGTGCCAGCAGCGCCGCTCTTCTCCCAGATACGCAGTATTTT. It is translated as CASSAALLPDTQYF.

This chain links TRBV6-5 with TRBJ1-5; D remains ambiguous. The length of the CDR3 is 14 residues. Per the germline V gene, CDR1 is MNHEY and CDR2 is SVGAGI. V was clipped by 5 bases and J by 2 bases, with 10 bases between them. The CDR3 spells CASSPGPGNQPQHF. Here the CDR3 DNA reads TGTGCCAGCAGTCCGGGCCCAGGCAATCAGCCCCAGCATTTT.

J is TRBJ1-5 and V is TRBV7-2; no reliable D call. The length of the CDR3 is 14 residues. V lost 1 base to trimming and J lost 3 bases, with 7 bases between them. Germline CDR1 SGHTA, CDR2 FQGNSA. The CDR3 region has the DNA TGTGCCAGCAGCTTAGAGGTCCTCAATCAGCCCCAGCATTTT. Translation: CASSLEVLNQPQHF. The complete variable domain, with remaining parts taken from reference TRBV7-2 and TRBJ1-5, reads GAGVSQSPSNKVTEKGKDVELRCDPISGHTALYWYRQSLGQGLEFLIYFQGNSAPDKSGLPSDRFSAERTGGSVSTLTIQRTQQEDSAVYLCASSLEVLNQPQHFGDGTRLSIL.

The chain employs TRBV10-3 and TRBJ2-7; unclear D gene. CDR1 is ENHRY and CDR2 is SYGVKD in the germline V gene. The CDR3 is 14 residues long. Trimming left V 3 bases short and J 6 bases short, with 15 bases between. The chain's CDR3 is CAISESGQTGEQYV. CDR3 sequence (DNA): TGTGCCATCAGTGAATCAGGTCAGACCGGCGAGCAGTACGTC.

The chain couples TRBV5-1 to TRBJ2-1, with 8 bases that match TRBD1. Germline CDR1 reads SGHRS; CDR2 reads YFSETQ. The CDR3 is 15 residues long. The ends lost 4 bases at V and 1 base at J; junction bases unmatched: 4. DNA of the CDR3: TGCGCCAGCAGCCAGGACAGGGTATCCTACAATGAGCAGTTCTTC. Translated: CASSQDRVSYNEQFF.

This chain's CDR3 is CASSLRSSSGGSSYEQYV. CDR3 sequence (DNA): TGTGCCAGCAGTCTCCGCTCGTCTAGCGGGGGTAGCTCCTACGAGCAGTACGTC. The rearrangement links TRBV6-6 to TRBJ2-7; TRBD2 matches at 10 bases. The germline CDR1 and CDR2 sequences are MNHNY and SVGAGI (reference sequence). After removal of 5 bases from V and 0 bases from J, the junction contained 13 bases not matched to a gene. The CDR3 is made up of 18 amino acids.

This clone was seen only once. The J gene is TRBJ1-1, the V gene TRBV7-9, with TRBD1 identical over 9 bases. J was trimmed by 1 base and V by 5 bases; bases with no gene match: 5. The V gene's germline CDR1 is SEHNR and CDR2 FQNEAQ (reference sequence). CDR3 length equals 15 residues. CDR3 region: CASSKWDRENTEAFF. The CDR3, as DNA: TGTGCCAGCAGCAAGTGGGACAGGGAGAACACTGAAGCTTTCTTT.

The chain couples TRBV7-8 to TRBJ1-1; a possible D gene is TRBD1 (6 bases). Trimming shortened V by 2 bases and J by 5 bases, and 27 bases separated the two germline ends. The CDR3 runs to 19 residues. Germline-derived CDR1 and CDR2 are SGHVS and FQNEAQ. The CDR3 DNA is TGTGCCAGCAGCTTAACACACAGATCACAGGGCTTGATGCTAACTGAAGCTTTCTTT. Amino acids: CASSLTHRSQGLMLTEAFF. Full variable domain (remainder filled in from reference TRBV7-8 and TRBJ1-1): GAGVSQSPRYKVAKRGQDVALRCDPISGHVSLFWYQQALGQGPEFLTYFQNEAQLDKSGLPSDRFFAERPEGSVSTLKIQRTQQEDSAVYLCASSLTHRSQGLMLTEAFFGQGTRLTVV.

The chain has TRBV6-5 and TRBJ1-2; no reliable D call. Germline CDR1 reads MNHEY; CDR2 reads SVGAGI. The germline V and J ends were trimmed by 4 bases and 8 bases, with 11 bases remaining between them. This CDR3 comprises 12 residues. The CDR3 DNA follows: TGTGCCAGCAGTTCCGGGAGTAGGGGCTACACCTTC. Its translation is CASSSGSRGYTF.

V is TRBV19 and J is TRBJ1-5; D is ambiguous. This CDR3 has 13 amino acids. Germline V lookup: CDR1 LNHDA, CDR2 SQIVND (reference sequence). V shed 6 bases and J shed 0 bases, with 6 bases lying between them. CDR3 DNA: TGTGCCAGTAGGTTGGGTAGCAATCAGCCCCAGCATTTT. This translates into CASRLGSNQPQHF.

This clone was picked up a small number of times. The chain recombines TRBV19 with TRBJ1-5, with a tentative D call TRBD1 (6 bases). CDR3 length equals 16 residues. The germline V gene encodes CDR1 LNHDA and CDR2 SQIVND (reference sequence). The V end lost 4 bases, the J end lost 1 base, and 14 bases lay between the germline ends. CDR3 region: CASSTLWTDSNQPQHF. The CDR3 nucleotides are TGTGCCAGTAGTACACTCTGGACAGACAGCAATCAGCCCCAGCATTTT.

The chain employs TRBV15 and TRBJ1-1, with D unresolved. V was pared by 4 bases and J by 5 bases, with 17 bases between. Per germline, CDR1 LNHNV and CDR2 YYDKDF (reference sequence). This CDR3 comprises 15 residues. The DNA for the CDR3 is TGTGCCACCAGCACCTGGGGAGCTGGGGAGACTGAAGCTTTCTTT. This translates into CATSTWGAGETEAFF. The complete variable domain, with remaining parts taken from reference TRBV15 and TRBJ1-1, reads DAMVIQNPRYQVTQFGKPVTLSCSQTLNHNVMYWYQQKSSQAPKLLFHYYDKDFNNEADTPDNFQSRRPNTSFCFLDIRSPGLGDTAMYLCATSTWGAGETEAFFGQGTRLTVV.

The V call is TRBV7-9, the J call TRBJ2-1; D uncertain. This CDR3 contains 11 residues. Germline CDR1 reads SEHNR; CDR2 reads FQNEAQ (reference sequence). Trimming cost V 5 bases and J 14 bases, with 13 bases left between them. The CDR3 DNA follows: TGTGCCAGCAGCCGATTAGGTTACAAGTTCTTC. This translates into CASSRLGYKFF.

V usage is TRBV5-8 and J usage is TRBJ1-4; 12 bases map to TRBD1. This CDR3 has 17 residues. Unmatched junction bases numbered 1, after V lost 0 bases and J lost 1 base. Germline CDR1 and CDR2: SGHTS and YDEGEE. CDR3 in DNA: TGTGCCAGCAGCTTGGGGGACAGGGGGCGAACTAATGAAAAACTGTTTTTT. It encodes CASSLGDRGRTNEKLFF.

The genes are TRBV19 and TRBJ2-5; D possibly corresponds to TRBD2 (5 bases). The CDR3 is made up of 15 amino acids. V was cut by 3 bases and J by 1 base, with 12 bases left in between. Germline values: CDR1 LNHDA, CDR2 SQIVND (reference sequence). The CDR3 DNA reads as TGTGCCAGTAGTATTGTTCTAGCAACCCAAGAGACCCAGTACTTC. Its translation is CASSIVLATQETQYF.

This sequence joins TRBV30 and TRBJ1-3; weak D call: TRBD1 (5 bases). V lost 1 base, J lost 3 bases, and 10 bases lay in between. Germline V gene data show CDR1 as GTSNPN and CDR2 as SVGIG (reference sequence). The CDR3 is 14 amino acids. Here the CDR3 reads CAWSGQLFGNTIYF. As DNA, the CDR3 is TGTGCCTGGAGTGGACAGCTATTTGGAAACACCATATATTTT.

The CDR3 sequence: CASSHGGQGTEAFF. CDR3 nucleotide sequence: TGTGCCAGCAGCCATGGAGGGCAGGGCACTGAAGCTTTCTTT. The chain recombines TRBV5-4 with TRBJ1-1; tentative D call: TRBD1 (5 bases). This CDR3 contains 14 residues. Germline V gene sequence: CDR1 SGHNT, CDR2 YYREEE (reference sequence). V was pared by 4 bases and J by 4 bases, with 14 bases between.

The chain recombines TRBV18 with TRBJ1-3; D is unresolved. With 5 bases removed from V and 0 bases from J, the gap between germline ends came to 8 bases. The CDR3 has 14 amino acids. Germline CDR1 is KGHSH and CDR2 is LQKENI. The CDR3 reads CASSVGNSGNTIYF. DNA for the CDR3: TGTGCCAGCTCAGTGGGCAACTCTGGAAACACCATATATTTT.

The rearrangement links TRBV29-1 to TRBJ1-5; D perhaps matches TRBD1 (5 bases). Germline V gene sequence: CDR1 SQVTM, CDR2 ANQGSEA. The CDR3 extends over 15 amino acids. With 0 bases removed from V and 2 bases from J, the gap between germline ends came to 11 bases. The DNA of the CDR3 is TGCAGCGTTGAAGATAGACAGTACGGCAATCAGCCCCAGCATTTT. This sequence encodes CSVEDRQYGNQPQHF.

The V and J genes are TRBV27 and TRBJ2-7; 7 bases are shared with TRBD1. Germline assignment: CDR1 MNHEY and CDR2 SMNVEV (reference sequence). Trimming removed 4 bases from V and 4 bases from J; junction bases left unmatched: 4. The CDR3 has 13 residues. Written as DNA, the CDR3 is TGTGCCAGCAGTTCAAGACAGGGTTACGAGCAGTACGTC. It codes for CASSSRQGYEQYV.

The chain combines TRBV18 with TRBJ1-4; D ambiguous. Germline loops: CDR1 KGHSH, CDR2 LQKENI. The V gene lost 3 bases and the J gene lost 4 bases, with 12 bases spanning the gap. The CDR3 spans 15 residues. The CDR3 region is CASSPSFGSNEKLFF. CDR3 DNA: TGTGCCAGCTCACCCTCGTTTGGGAGTAATGAAAAACTGTTTTTT.

CDR3 in DNA: TGCGCCAGCAGCCCAGTCCAGGGAAAAGGCGACACTGAAGCTTTCTTT. Its translation is CASSPVQGKGDTEAFF. This chain connects TRBV4-1 to TRBJ1-1, with D perhaps matching TRBD1 (5 bases). The CDR3 covers 16 residues. The V end lost 4 bases, the J end lost 3 bases, and 18 bases lay between the germline ends. The V gene's germline CDR1 is MGHRA and CDR2 YSYEKL.

The chain has TRBV5-1 and TRBJ2-7; D call uncertain. V lost 4 bases and J 6 bases, leaving 14 bases between the germline ends. This CDR3 spans 13 amino acids. Germline-derived CDR1 and CDR2 are SGHRS and YFSETQ. The CDR3 DNA reads as TGCGCCAGCAGCGACCCCAACATCGGCGAGCAGTACGTC. Translating it yields CASSDPNIGEQYV.